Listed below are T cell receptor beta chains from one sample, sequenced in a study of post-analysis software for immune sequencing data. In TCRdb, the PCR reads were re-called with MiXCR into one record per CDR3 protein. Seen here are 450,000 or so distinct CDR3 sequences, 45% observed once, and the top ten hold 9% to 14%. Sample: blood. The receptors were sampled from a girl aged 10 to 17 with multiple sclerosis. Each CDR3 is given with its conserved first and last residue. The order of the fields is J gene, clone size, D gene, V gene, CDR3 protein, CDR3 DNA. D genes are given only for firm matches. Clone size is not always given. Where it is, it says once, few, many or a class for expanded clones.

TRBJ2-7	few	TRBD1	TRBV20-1	CSADRPGQGAREQYF	TGCAGTGCAGACCGACCGGGACAGGGGGCGAGGGAGCAGTACTTC
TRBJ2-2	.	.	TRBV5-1	CASSLGVNTGELFF	TGCGCCAGCAGCTTGGGGGTGAACACCGGGGAGCTGTTTTTT
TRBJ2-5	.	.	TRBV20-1	CSAWTVREETQYF	TGCAGTGCTTGGACGGTGCGGGAAGAGACCCAGTACTTC
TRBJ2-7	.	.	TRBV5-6	CASSLQRMTYEQYF	TGTGCCAGCAGCTTGCAGAGAATGACCTACGAGCAGTACTTC
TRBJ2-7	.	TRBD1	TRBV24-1	CATSDEDRGPYNEQYF	TGTGCCACCAGTGATGAGGACAGGGGTCCGTACAATGAGCAGTACTTC
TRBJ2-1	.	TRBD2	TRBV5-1	CASGSGATSGYNEQFF	TGCGCCAGCGGGTCAGGAGCGACTAGCGGATACAATGAGCAGTTCTTC
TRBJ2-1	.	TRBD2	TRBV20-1	CSARGRGLAGSEQFF	TGCAGTGCTAGAGGAAGGGGACTAGCGGGCTCCGAGCAGTTCTTC
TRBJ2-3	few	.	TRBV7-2	CASSFSGLKGDTQYF	TGTGCCAGCAGCTTCAGCGGCCTAAAGGGGGATACGCAGTATTTT
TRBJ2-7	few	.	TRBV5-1	CASSLSGGGGPYEQYF	TGCGCCAGCAGCTTGAGTGGGGGAGGCGGGCCCTACGAGCAGTACTTC
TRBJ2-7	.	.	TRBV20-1	CSASDRFKGEQYF	TGCAGTGCTAGTGACCGGTTTAAGGGCGAGCAGTACTTC
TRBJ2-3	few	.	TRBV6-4	CASRDRQTSSTDTQYF	TGTGCCAGCAGGGATAGACAGACAAGTAGCACAGATACGCAGTATTTT
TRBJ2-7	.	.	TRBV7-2	CASSKDPINEQYF	TGTGCCAGCAGCAAAGACCCCATCAATGAGCAGTACTTC
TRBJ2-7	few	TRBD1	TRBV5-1	CASSLDQGATYEQYF	TGCGCCAGCAGCTTGGATCAGGGGGCTACCTACGAGCAGTACTTC
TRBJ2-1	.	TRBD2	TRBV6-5	CASRVPSGRYNEQFF	TGTGCCAGCAGGGTCCCTAGCGGGAGGTACAATGAGCAGTTCTTC